This TCR beta chain was observed in a study of cytomegalovirus exposure and HLA in healthy donors. The study's findings and limits: Using a false discovery rate of 0.05, a later analysis showed that about 16,000 TCR beta sequences were associated with HLA alleles. Links to common viral pathogens appeared, in a later analysis, for several of the most significant clusters.

A multiplex PCR was run with 60 Vbeta primers and 13 Jbeta primers. Sequenced by immunoSEQ multiplex PCR; TCRdb stores in-frame clones only, minus some. The table has 110,000 to 150,000 clones, about 80% seen once. Trimming left V 1 base short and J 4 bases short, with 10 bases between. Looked up from germline, CDR1 is MDHEN and CDR2 is SYDVKM. This CDR3 comprises 14 residues. Healthy people donating bone marrow made up the donors. Comment on this clone: Its antigen is currently unknown.

The chain recombines TRBV28 with TRBJ1-2, with unresolved D. The sequenced material came from PBMCs. The origin of this receptor is a middle-aged woman in good health and CMV-seronegative. CDR3 sequence reads: CASSLSQRIYGYTF. As DNA, the CDR3 is TGTGCCAGCAGTTTATCACAGCGGATCTATGGCTACACCTTC.